A selection of T cell receptor beta chains follows, all from one sample in a study of blood T cells in healthy people across ages. TCRdb reprocessed the 5' RACE reads with MiXCR, giving one entry per CDR3 protein. Here the sample spans about 1.1 million distinct CDR3 sequences, more than 30% being singletons. The specimen was blood. The origin of the receptors is a man between 18 and 35 years old in good health. Each CDR3 is given with its conserved first and last residue. A D gene is named only where the DNA matches it firmly. Expanded clones get a size class; other rows say once, few or many, or leave the size out.

clone_size	d_call	v_call	j_call	cdr3_aa	cdr3_nt
NA	NA	TRBV5-1	TRBJ2-1	CASSPRQGGGIQQFF	TGCGCCAGCAGCCCGAGGCAGGGGGGCGGGATTCAGCAGTTCTTC
NA	NA	TRBV20-1	TRBJ2-5	CSARAFWGNQETQYF	TGCAGTGCTAGAGCCTTTTGGGGGAACCAAGAGACCCAGTACTTC
NA	TRBD1	TRBV9	TRBJ2-2	CASSTRQGAPGELFF	TGTGCCAGCAGCACCCGACAGGGGGCCCCCGGGGAGCTGTTTTTT
NA	NA	TRBV4-2	TRBJ1-6	CASSQVAGVGSPLHF	TGTGCCAGCAGCCAAGTAGCAGGGGTTGGTTCACCCCTCCACTTT
NA	NA	TRBV10-3	TRBJ1-1	CAITPREGMNTEAFF	TGTGCCATCACTCCCCGGGAGGGAATGAACACTGAAGCTTTCTTT
NA	TRBD1	TRBV20-1	TRBJ2-7	CSAKPGQGYEQYF	TGCAGTGCTAAGCCCGGACAGGGCTACGAGCAGTACTTC
NA	NA	TRBV2	TRBJ2-3	CASAIRLEDTQYF	TGTGCCAGCGCAATTCGTCTCGAGGATACGCAGTATTTT
NA	NA	TRBV6-5	TRBJ2-4	CASREQGMAKNIQYF	TGTGCCAGCAGGGAGCAGGGTATGGCCAAAAACATTCAGTACTTC
few	TRBD2	TRBV6-2/TRBV6-3	TRBJ2-3	CASSFGLAGGSTDTQYF	TGTGCCAGCAGTTTTGGACTAGCGGGGGGGAGCACAGATACGCAGTATTTT
NA	NA	TRBV12-3/TRBV12-4	TRBJ1-3	CASTTRKDRSGNTIYF	TGTGCCAGCACCACCCGTAAGGATCGATCTGGAAACACCATATATTTT
NA	NA	TRBV4-2	TRBJ2-3	CASSQEGVDSTDTQYF	TGTGCCAGCAGCCAAGAAGGCGTGGACAGCACAGATACGCAGTATTTT
few	NA	TRBV2	TRBJ2-1	CASSRMRQSQETQFF	TGTGCCAGCAGTCGGATGCGACAGAGTCAAGAGACCCAGTTCTTC
few	NA	TRBV5-6	TRBJ2-1	CASNMGAEQFF	TGTGCCAGCAATATGGGAGCTGAGCAGTTCTTC
many	NA	TRBV5-1	TRBJ2-3	CASSRGTRPSTDTQYF	TGCGCCAGCAGCCGCGGGACAAGGCCTAGCACAGATACGCAGTATTTT
few	TRBD2	TRBV14	TRBJ2-3	CASSLTKTSGGYTDTQYF	TGTGCCAGCAGCCTAACAAAGACTAGCGGGGGGTACACAGATACGCAGTATTTT
NA	NA	TRBV4-3	TRBJ2-1	CASSPIGGTAYNEQFF	TGCGCCAGCAGCCCAATCGGGGGGACAGCATACAATGAGCAGTTCTTC
NA	NA	TRBV9	TRBJ2-2	CASSVDWGTNTGELFF	TGTGCCAGCAGCGTAGATTGGGGAACGAACACCGGGGAGCTGTTTTTT
NA	TRBD1	TRBV20-1	TRBJ1-1	CSAPQTGASTEAFF	TGCAGTGCTCCCCAGACAGGGGCGTCGACTGAAGCTTTCTTT
few	NA	TRBV15	TRBJ2-3	CATSIRGSSTDTQYF	TGTGCCACCAGCATACGGGGATCTAGCACAGATACGCAGTATTTT
NA	TRBD1	TRBV9	TRBJ2-5	CASSVGGGQVAETQYF	TGTGCCAGCAGCGTAGGAGGCGGACAGGTTGCGGAGACCCAGTACTTC
few	NA	TRBV6-5	TRBJ2-3	CASTKEGVDTQYF	TGTGCCAGCACAAAAGAGGGGGTAGATACGCAGTATTTT
many	NA	TRBV7-9	TRBJ1-1	CASSLSPEAFF	TGTGCCAGCAGTTTGTCCCCTGAAGCTTTCTTT